Detailed here is one T cell receptor beta chain. Its target is not known. These data belong to a study of shared clonotypes between healthy human individuals. Study-wide context: Per-donor plates numbered three CD4 naive, three CD4 memory, two CD8 naive and one CD8 memory.

Study findings and constraints: Inspection by rarefaction showed sorted-subset sequencing to be incomplete despite large depth.

Here immunoSEQ multiplex PCR was the method, and the copy in TCRdb shows in-frame clones only, minus some. The data show more than 2,000,000 clones, roughly 92% seen once. V was pared by 4 bases and J by 6 bases, with 6 bases of the junction left unmatched. From germline, CDR1 is SQVTM and CDR2 ANQGSEA. The CDR3 loop spans 12 amino acids. The receptor comes from a man aged 18-30 years in good health. The sequencing sample was made of naive CD4+ T cells sorted from blood. Noted subset: CD45RA+ positively selected. This chain links TRBV29-1 with TRBJ2-7, with TRBD2 matching over 7 bases. The chain's CDR3 is CSVVISGGEQYF. CDR3 sequence (DNA): TGCAGCGTTGTAATTTCGGGGGGCGAGCAGTACTTC.